This record concerns one T cell receptor beta chain sequence. The sample belongs to a study of shared clonotypes between healthy human individuals. On the study more broadly: Per-donor plates numbered three CD4 naive, three CD4 memory, two CD8 naive and one CD8 memory.

Germline V gene lookup returns CDR1 MDHEN and CDR2 SYDVKM. Trimming took 2 bases from V and 5 from J; bases not matched to a gene: 1. The CDR3 loop spans 13 amino acids. Study processing details: From ImmunoSEQ came sequences covering only the junction and carrying no quality scores, so filtering differed. Method: immunoSEQ multiplex PCR; TCRdb's copy keeps in-frame clones and lacks some. That table furnishes V, J and clone size, whereas the DNA furnished D and trimming. Among over 1.4 million clones listed, roughly 96% were seen once. Healthy HIV-negative adults with no recent acute infections or vaccinations were recruited as donors.

The sequenced sample was naive CD4+ T cells sorted from blood. Noted subset: CD45RA+ positively selected. The genes are TRBV28 and TRBJ2-3; 7 bases fit TRBD1. This receptor was obtained from a young man in good health. CDR3 protein: CASSLQGVDTQYF. The CDR3, as DNA: TGTGCCAGCAGTTTACAGGGGGTAGATACGCAGTATTTT. The full variable domain, its missing parts supplied by reference TRBV28 and TRBJ2-3, is DVKVTQSSRYLVKRTGEKVFLECVQDMDHENMFWYRQDPGLGLRLIYFSYDVKMKEKGDIPEGYSVSREKKERFSLILESASTNQTSMYLCASSLQGVDTQYFGPGTRLTVL.